Presented here are 22 T cell receptor beta chains from one specimen sequenced in a study of cytomegalovirus exposure and HLA in healthy donors. The primer mix had 60 Vbeta and 13 Jbeta primers. Libraries were prepared by immunoSEQ multiplex PCR; TCRdb keeps only in-frame clonotypes and omits some of them. Recorded for this sample: fewer than 150,000 clones. The sequenced sample consisted of PBMCs. These receptors were taken from a woman aged 60-70 years in good health and CMV-seronegative.

With respect to this clone: Distinct nucleotide sequences in the sample also encode this CDR3. The chain uses TRBV11-2 and TRBJ1-6; no clear D. The CDR3 extends over 12 amino acids. V was trimmed by 1 base and J by 9 bases, leaving 4 bases between them. Germline V lookup: CDR1 SGHAT, CDR2 FQNNGV. CDR3 sequence (DNA): TGTGCCAGCAGCTTAGCCGGTTCACCCCTCCACTTT. Translating it yields CASSLAGSPLHF.

V usage is TRBV30 and J usage is TRBJ1-5; the match to TRBD1 covers 10 bases. Germline V lookup: CDR1 GTSNPN, CDR2 SVGIG (reference sequence). The CDR3 loop spans 15 amino acids. The V segment lost 2 bases and the J segment 4 bases; nucleotides outside the gene matches: 5. As DNA, the CDR3 is TGTGCCTGGAGTCGCCGGGACAGGGGTAATCAGCCCCAGCATTTT. This encodes CAWSRRDRGNQPQHF.

The V gene is TRBV2, the J gene TRBJ2-5; D call uncertain. This CDR3 contains 15 residues. V dropped 4 bases and J dropped 2 bases, with 14 bases sitting between them. From germline, CDR1 is SNHLY and CDR2 FYNNEI. For the CDR3, the DNA is TGTGCCAGCAGTGCTACCACCAGAGGTCAAGAGACCCAGTACTTC. This encodes CASSATTRGQETQYF.

The chain combines TRBV4-2 with TRBJ2-7, with D perhaps matching TRBD1 (5 bases). Germline V gives CDR1 LGHNA, CDR2 YNFKEQ. The CDR3 extends over 17 amino acids. The V end was cut by 2 bases, the J end by 0 bases, with 17 bases between. CDR3 nucleotides: TGTGCCAGCAGCCAATCCCCGCAGGCAGGGAACTCCTACGAGCAGTACTTC. Translating gives CASSQSPQAGNSYEQYF.

CDR3 loop: CASSQKLHQAPPHFYGYTF. The CDR3 DNA reads as TGTGCCAGCAGCCAAAAGCTCCATCAGGCTCCTCCCCACTTCTATGGCTACACCTTC. This chain uses TRBV21-1 with TRBJ1-2; the D call TRBD1 from the table was never checked on the DNA. TRBV21-1 is termed a pseudogene. CDR3 size: 19 residues.

In the case of this clone: The junction does not match germline at one end; this may be a read error. The chain links TRBV2 to TRBJ2-2; TRBD2 might be the D (6 bases). Germline loops: CDR1 SNHLY, CDR2 FYNNEI. The CDR3 covers 16 residues. The CDR3 here is CVSSEVISGNTGELFF. CDR3 DNA: TGTGTCAGCAGTGAAGTGATTAGCGGAAACACCGGGGAGCTGTTTTTT.

The chain uses TRBV19 and TRBJ1-3, with 9 bases fitting TRBD1. V gave up 6 bases and J gave up 4 bases; unmatched junction bases: 13. This CDR3 contains 17 residues. Germline-derived CDR1 and CDR2 are LNHDA and SQIVND (reference sequence). The CDR3 bases are TGTGCCAGTAGCGCCGCCCCCGGGACAGGGATCGGAAACACCATATATTTT. Its translation: CASSAAPGTGIGNTIYF.

The chain has TRBV5-5 and TRBJ1-1; D might be TRBD1 (5 bases). V dropped 4 bases and J dropped 1 base, with 14 bases sitting between them. Germline V gives CDR1 SGHKS, CDR2 YYEKEE (reference sequence). The CDR3 totals 15 residues. In DNA form, the CDR3 reads TGTGCCAGCAGCGTATCTGGACACCAGAACACTGAAGCTTTCTTT. Amino acid sequence: CASSVSGHQNTEAFF. The full variable domain, its missing parts supplied by reference TRBV5-5 and TRBJ1-1, is DAGVTQSPTHLIKTRGQQVTLRCSPISGHKSVSWYQQVLGQGPQFIFQYYEKEERGRGNFPDRFSARQFPNYSSELNVNALLLGDSALYLCASSVSGHQNTEAFFGQGTRLTVV.

The gene calls are TRBV2 and TRBJ1-3; D might be TRBD1 (6 bases). CDR1 is SNHLY and CDR2 is FYNNEI in the germline V gene. Trimming removed 6 bases at V and 4 bases at J, with 16 bases between. The CDR3 consists of 15 residues. This chain's CDR3 is CASSAVWGQGNTIYF. CDR3 bases: TGTGCCAGCAGCGCGGTTTGGGGGCAAGGAAACACCATATATTTT.

CDR3 amino acids: CASSRNRGQTDTQYF. The CDR3 DNA sequence: TGTGCCAGCTCACGCAACAGGGGGCAGACAGATACGCAGTATTTT. This rearrangement joins TRBV18 to TRBJ2-3; 9 positions match TRBD1. V shed 4 bases and J 3 bases; nucleotides not matched to a gene: 5. The germline gives CDR1 KGHSH, CDR2 LQKENI. The CDR3 consists of 15 residues. The entire variable domain, with the rest obtained from reference TRBV18 and TRBJ2-3, is as follows: NAGVMQNPRHLVRRRGQEARLRCSPMKGHSHVYWYRQLPEEGLKFMVYLQKENIIDESGMPKERFSAEFPKEGPSILRIQQVVRGDSAAYFCASSRNRGQTDTQYFGPGTRLTVL.

The J gene is TRBJ2-1, the V gene TRBV19, with 13 bases aligning to TRBD2. J was trimmed by 1 base and V by 4 bases; bases with no gene match: 7. Looked up from germline, CDR1 is LNHDA and CDR2 is SQIVND (reference sequence). This CDR3 comprises 18 residues. The CDR3 spells CASSTGTSGMASYNEQFF. CDR3 DNA: TGTGCCAGTAGTACCGGGACTAGCGGGATGGCGTCCTACAATGAGCAGTTCTTC. Supplemented by reference TRBV19 and TRBJ2-1, the full variable domain reads DGGITQSPKYLFRKEGQNVTLSCEQNLNHDAMYWYRQDPGQGLRLIYYSQIVNDFQKGDIAEGYSVSREKKESFPLTVTSAQKNPTAFYLCASSTGTSGMASYNEQFFGPGTRLTVL.

V and J are TRBV12-5 and TRBJ1-5; maybe TRBD1 (6 bases). Trimming took 7 bases from V and 3 from J, leaving 7 bases between them. Germline V gene data show CDR1 as LGHNT and CDR2 as FRNRAP. This CDR3 comprises 12 residues. The CDR3 nucleotides are TGTGCTAGTGACAGGGACAATCAGCCCCAGCATTTT. Its protein is CASDRDNQPQHF. The whole variable domain, remainder taken from reference TRBV12-5 and TRBJ1-5, is DARVTQTPRHKVTEMGQEVTMRCQPILGHNTVFWYRQTMMQGLELLAYFRNRAPLDDSGMPKDRFSAEMPDATLATLKIQPSEPRDSAVYFCASDRDNQPQHFGDGTRLSIL.

This chain uses TRBV28 with TRBJ1-1; the match to TRBD1 covers 8 bases. The V gene's germline CDR1 is MDHEN and CDR2 SYDVKM. The CDR3 is made up of 17 amino acids. With V trimmed by 5 bases and J by 0 bases, 11 bases remained unmatched. The CDR3 is CASSNQGANLMNTEAFF. In nucleotides, the CDR3 is TGTGCCAGCAGTAATCAGGGGGCAAATTTGATGAACACTGAAGCTTTCTTT.

The CDR3, as DNA: TGTGCCAGCAGCCCGCCCCAGGGGGTGGCGGGAAACACCATATATTTT. Its protein product is CASSPPQGVAGNTIYF. V and J are TRBV9 and TRBJ1-3, with 7 bases identical to TRBD1. J lost 4 bases, V lost 4 bases, and 11 bases had no gene match. Germline V gene data show CDR1 as SGDLS and CDR2 as YYNGEE. The CDR3 loop spans 16 amino acids.

This rearrangement joins TRBV2 to TRBJ2-5; 10 bases are a match to TRBD1. This CDR3 has 13 residues. Unmatched junction bases numbered 1, after V lost 5 bases and J lost 4 bases. Germline CDR1 is SNHLY and CDR2 is FYNNEI. The CDR3 bases are TGTGCCAGCAGTAGGGACAGGGGAGAGACCCAGTACTTC. Its protein is CASSRDRGETQYF.

The gene calls are TRBV2 and TRBJ1-4; 10 positions agree with TRBD1. Germline loops: CDR1 SNHLY, CDR2 FYNNEI. Germline trimming cut 6 bases from V and 7 bases from J; bases unmatched to any gene: 5. This CDR3 contains 14 residues. The CDR3 DNA reads TGTGCCAGCAGCGGGGGGACAGGGGTTGAAAAACTGTTTTTT. It codes for CASSGGTGVEKLFF.

The chain uses TRBV2 and TRBJ1-1; TRBD1 agrees at 7 bases. CDR1 SNHLY and CDR2 FYNNEI come from the germline V gene. V lost 6 bases and J lost 1; bases outside the gene matches: 5. This CDR3 region has 14 residues. The CDR3 DNA follows: TGTGCCAGCAGCCAAAGGACAGGGAACACTGAAGCTTTCTTT. Translation gives CASSQRTGNTEAFF.

The chain carries TRBV27 and TRBJ2-3; TRBD2 matches 7 bases. CDR3 length: 16 residues. The J segment lost 1 base and the V segment lost 5 bases, leaving 9 bases of the junction unmatched. Germline V gene sequence: CDR1 MNHEY, CDR2 SMNVEV (reference sequence). The CDR3 loop reads CASSPRGGDGTDTQYF. The CDR3, as DNA: TGTGCCAGCAGTCCTCGCGGGGGAGACGGCACAGATACGCAGTATTTT.

The chain combines TRBV9 with TRBJ2-2; D may be TRBD1 (6 bases). V shed 4 bases and J shed 7 bases, with 11 bases lying between them. The CDR3 has 13 amino acids. Per the germline V gene, CDR1 is SGDLS and CDR2 is YYNGEE. The CDR3 reads CASSRPGVGELFF. The CDR3 bases are TGTGCCAGCAGCCGACCAGGGGTCGGGGAGCTGTTTTTT.

This chain uses TRBV28 with TRBJ1-3; 8 bases agree with TRBD1. This CDR3 region has 16 residues. Germline lookup yields CDR1 MDHEN and CDR2 SYDVKM. V lost 1 base and J lost 3; bases outside the gene matches: 5. This CDR3 is CASSLLDRVDGNTIYF. The DNA for the CDR3 is TGTGCCAGCAGTTTATTGGACAGGGTGGATGGAAACACCATATATTTT.

The V and J genes are TRBV6-5 and TRBJ2-1; 9 nucleotides agree with TRBD2. V shed 4 bases and J 6 bases; nucleotides not matched to a gene: 7. Germline V gene data show CDR1 as MNHEY and CDR2 as SVGAGI. The CDR3 consists of 15 residues. The CDR3 protein is CASSLGTSFPNEQFF. For the CDR3, the DNA is TGTGCCAGCAGTTTGGGGACTAGCTTCCCCAATGAGCAGTTCTTC.

J is TRBJ1-1 and V is TRBV28; D remains ambiguous. Germline CDR1 reads MDHEN; CDR2 reads SYDVKM. The CDR3 is 13 amino acids. The V end lost 2 bases, the J end lost 1 base, and 5 bases lay between the germline ends. This chain's CDR3 is CASSLEANTEAFF. CDR3 nucleotide sequence: TGTGCCAGCAGTTTAGAGGCGAACACTGAAGCTTTCTTT. The whole variable domain, remainder taken from reference TRBV28 and TRBJ1-1, is DVKVTQSSRYLVKRTGEKVFLECVQDMDHENMFWYRQDPGLGLRLIYFSYDVKMKEKGDIPEGYSVSREKKERFSLILESASTNQTSMYLCASSLEANTEAFFGQGTRLTVV.